Listed below are T cell receptor beta chains from one sample, sequenced in a study of graft-versus-host responses after intestinal transplantation. Sequencing was performed with immunoSEQ multiplex PCR; in TCRdb, only in-frame clones are kept and a portion is missing. The table has just under 100,000 clones, roughly 90% seen once. The sequencing used PBMCs, collected about 440 days after intestinal transplant. The origin of the receptors is a human patient who received an intestinal transplant, so some T cells may come from the graft donor. The CDR3 runs from the conserved cysteine through the conserved F or W. Fields, in order: J gene, clone size, D gene, V gene, CDR3 protein, CDR3 DNA. The D gene is left open where the match is weak. Size values are once, few and many counts, or a class for expanded clones, and some rows have none.

TRBJ2-1 | NA | TRBD2 | TRBV11-3 | CASSLAGGPYNEQFF | TGTGCCAGCAGCTTAGCGGGGGGGCCGTACAATGAGCAGTTCTTC
TRBJ1-1 | NA | NA | TRBV9 | CASSVAQGGDTEAFF | TGTGCCAGCAGCGTGGCCCAAGGGGGGGACACTGAAGCTTTCTTT
TRBJ1-6 | few | TRBD1 | TRBV19 | CASSRQGRGSPLHF | TGTGCCAGTAGTAGACAGGGGAGAGGTTCACCCCTCCACTTT
TRBJ1-5 | once | NA | TRBV9 | CASSVGQGQGEPQHF | TGTGCCAGCAGCGTAGGGCAGGGGCAAGGGGAGCCCCAGCATTTT
TRBJ2-7 | NA | NA | TRBV6-9 | CASSYGSAGYF | TGTGCCAGCAGTTATGGGAGTGCGGGGTACTTC
TRBJ1-1 | NA | NA | TRBV25-1 | CASRKGGAKRVTEAFF | TGTGCCAGCAGAAAGGGGGGGGCGAAGCGGGTCACTGAAGCTTTCTTT
TRBJ1-2 | NA | NA | TRBV7-8 | CASSLESGTRYGYTF | TGTGCCAGCAGCTTAGAGTCTGGGACTAGATATGGCTACACCTTC
TRBJ1-3 | NA | NA | TRBV5-1 | CASSAGVTGNTIYF | TGCGCCAGCAGCGCGGGGGTTACTGGAAACACCATATATTTT
TRBJ2-5 | NA | NA | TRBV29-1 | CSVEVGETQYF | TGCAGCGTTGAAGTGGGAGAGACCCAGTACTTC
TRBJ1-6 | NA | NA | TRBV27 | CASSPTGNSPLHF | TGTGCCAGCAGTCCTACGGGGAATTCACCCCTCCACTTT
TRBJ2-2 | few | NA | TRBV10-1 | CASSESPDLNTGELFF | TGCGCCAGCAGTGAGTCCCCGGACCTCAACACCGGGGAGCTGTTTTTT
TRBJ2-7 | NA | NA | TRBV5-8 | CASSLGQAFSYEQYF | TGTGCCAGCAGCTTGGGCCAGGCCTTCTCCTACGAGCAGTACTTC
TRBJ2-7 | NA | TRBD2 | TRBV7-8 | CASSASRGTAEQYF | TGTGCCAGCAGCGCGTCGCGGGGGACGGCCGAGCAGTACTTC
TRBJ2-5 | NA | NA | TRBV7-6 | CASSLLLEMGTQYF | TGTGCCAGCAGCCTCCTACTAGAAATGGGGACCCAGTACTTC
TRBJ2-1 | NA | NA | TRBV19 | CASSGGYNEQFF | TGTGCCAGTAGTGGAGGTTACAATGAGCAGTTCTTC
TRBJ1-3 | NA | TRBD1 | TRBV25-1 | CASSPDRGSGNTIYF | TGTGCCAGCAGCCCCGACAGGGGTTCTGGAAACACCATATATTTT
TRBJ2-7 | NA | NA | TRBV5-1 | CASSFGGEQYF | TGCGCCAGCAGCTTCGGGGGCGAGCAGTACTTC
TRBJ2-7 | NA | NA | TRBV19 | CASSTNPGAPYEQYF | TGTGCCAGTAGTACAAACCCAGGGGCCCCCTACGAGCAGTACTTC
TRBJ2-2 | NA | TRBD1 | TRBV5-1 | CASSLVPDRSNTGELFF | TGCGCCAGCAGCTTGGTTCCGGACAGGTCGAACACCGGGGAGCTGTTTTTT
TRBJ1-2 | NA | NA | TRBV6-6 | CASSYQNNYGYTF | TGTGCCAGCAGTTACCAAAATAACTATGGCTACACCTTC
TRBJ2-3 | NA | TRBD2 | TRBV2 | CAAAASGGDTQYF | TGTGCCGCCGCGGCTAGCGGGGGAGATACGCAGTATTTT
TRBJ2-5 | NA | TRBD2 | TRBV18 | CASSPKTGGTATQYF | TGTGCCAGCTCACCAAAGACCGGGGGGACCGCAACCCAGTACTTC
TRBJ2-2 | NA | NA | TRBV10-1 | CASSRQLNTGELFF | TGCGCCAGCAGTAGGCAGTTAAACACCGGGGAGCTGTTTTTT
TRBJ2-3 | NA | NA | TRBV11-3 | CASSLAEDTQYF | TGTGCCAGCAGCTTAGCGGAGGATACGCAGTATTTT
TRBJ2-1 | NA | NA | TRBV6-4 | CASSEWGETTYNEQFF | TGTGCCAGCAGTGAATGGGGGGAGACAACCTACAATGAGCAGTTCTTC
TRBJ1-1 | NA | NA | TRBV18 | CASSPPWKVEAFF | TGTGCCAGCTCACCACCTTGGAAGGTTGAAGCTTTCTTT
TRBJ2-7 | NA | NA | TRBV27 | CASSFTGISYEQYF | TGTGCCAGCAGTTTCACAGGGATCTCCTACGAGCAGTACTTC
TRBJ1-1 | few | TRBD1 | TRBV7-9 | CASRGQGNTEAFF | TGTGCCAGCAGAGGACAGGGGAACACTGAAGCTTTCTTT
TRBJ1-3 | NA | NA | TRBV19 | CATTSTGSSGNTIYF | TGTGCCACAACCAGTACAGGCTCCTCTGGAAACACCATATATTTT
TRBJ2-7 | few | NA | TRBV27 | CASSLRRGSSYEQYF | TGTGCCAGCAGTTTACGCCGTGGCAGCTCCTACGAGCAGTACTTC
TRBJ1-5 | NA | NA | TRBV21-1 | CASSKVRTEPNQPQHF | TGTGCCAGCAGCAAAGTGAGGACGGAACCCAATCAGCCCCAGCATTTT
TRBJ1-2 | NA | NA | TRBV27 | CASSPRGGYGYTF | TGTGCCAGCAGTCCCCGGGGGGGCTATGGCTACACCTTC
TRBJ1-4 | NA | NA | TRBV6-1 | CASRDTGTNEKLFF | TGTGCCAGCAGGGATACAGGGACTAATGAAAAACTGTTTTTT
TRBJ1-1 | NA | TRBD1 | TRBV9 | CASSDQGAAGEAFF | TGTGCCAGCAGCGACCAGGGGGCGGCCGGTGAAGCTTTCTTT
TRBJ2-7 | NA | TRBD1 | TRBV7-6 | CASSPGTASSYEQYF | TGTGCCAGCAGCCCGGGGACAGCGAGCTCCTACGAGCAGTACTTC
TRBJ1-6 | once | NA | TRBV15 | CATSRDNTANYNSPLHF | TGTGCCACCAGCAGAGATAATACGGCTAACTATAATTCACCCCTCCACTTT
TRBJ1-5 | NA | NA | TRBV6-5 | CASSEVGNQPQHF | TGTGCCAGCAGTGAAGTCGGTAATCAGCCCCAGCATTTT
TRBJ1-4 | NA | TRBD1 | TRBV11-2 | CASSLGDRVEKLFF | TGTGCCAGCAGCTTAGGGGACAGGGTCGAAAAACTGTTTTTT
TRBJ2-3 | NA | NA | TRBV29-1 | CSAGGAGADTQYF | TGCAGCGCTGGGGGGGCTGGGGCAGATACGCAGTATTTT
TRBJ1-5 | NA | NA | TRBV25-1 | CASSEPNGGQLEDQPQHF | TGTGCCAGCAGTGAACCCAACGGGGGTCAGTTGGAGGATCAGCCCCAGCATTTT
TRBJ2-5 | NA | NA | TRBV5-6 | CASSPELGHQETQYF | TGTGCCAGCAGCCCCGAGTTGGGGCACCAAGAGACCCAGTACTTC
TRBJ1-1 | NA | NA | TRBV6-5 | CASTSWNTEAFF | TGTGCCAGCACCAGTTGGAACACTGAAGCTTTCTTT
TRBJ1-2 | few | NA | TRBV19 | CASSGVSYGYTF | TGTGCCAGTAGTGGTGTTAGCTATGGCTACACCTTC
TRBJ2-7 | NA | NA | TRBV10-1 | CASSEPGSYEQYF | TGCGCCAGCAGTGAGCCAGGCTCCTACGAGCAGTACTTC
TRBJ1-2 | once | TRBD1 | TRBV6-5 | CASSYRQGVYGYTF | TGTGCCAGCAGTTACCGACAGGGCGTGTATGGCTACACCTTC
TRBJ2-4 | NA | NA | TRBV6-6 | CASSYSLVAGIQYF | TGTGCCAGCAGTTACTCCTTAGTCGCGGGCATTCAGTACTTC
TRBJ1-1 | NA | NA | TRBV6-5 | CASTSDRNTEAFF | TGTGCCAGCACCTCTGACAGAAACACTGAAGCTTTCTTT
TRBJ2-7 | NA | NA | TRBV5-1 | CASSVDVPYEQYF | TGCGCCAGCAGCGTTGACGTCCCCTACGAGCAGTACTTC
TRBJ2-7 | NA | NA | TRBV6-5 | CASIRGAALYEQYF | TGTGCCAGCATCCGTGGGGCGGCCCTCTACGAGCAGTACTTC